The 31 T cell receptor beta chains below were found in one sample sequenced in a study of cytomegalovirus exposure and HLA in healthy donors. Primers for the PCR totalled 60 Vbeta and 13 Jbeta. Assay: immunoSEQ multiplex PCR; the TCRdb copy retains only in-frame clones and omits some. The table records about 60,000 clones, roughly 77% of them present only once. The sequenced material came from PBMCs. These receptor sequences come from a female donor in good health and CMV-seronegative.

The CDR3 DNA reads as TGTGCCAGCAGCTTAGTAATGGGCCAGGGGGCTTACGAGCAGTACTTC. Encoded protein: CASSLVMGQGAYEQYF. V is TRBV7-2 and J is TRBJ2-5, with 8 positions matching TRBD1. The J call may be mistaken, given a closer DNA end match to TRBJ2-7. Germline V lookup: CDR1 SGHTA, CDR2 FQGNSA. This CDR3 region has 16 residues.

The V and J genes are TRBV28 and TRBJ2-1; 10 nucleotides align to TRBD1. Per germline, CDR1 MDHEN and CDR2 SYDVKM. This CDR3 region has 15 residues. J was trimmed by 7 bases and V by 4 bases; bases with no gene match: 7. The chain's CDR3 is CASSYVWGQGNEQFF. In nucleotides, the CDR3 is TGTGCCAGCAGTTACGTATGGGGACAGGGGAATGAGCAGTTCTTC.

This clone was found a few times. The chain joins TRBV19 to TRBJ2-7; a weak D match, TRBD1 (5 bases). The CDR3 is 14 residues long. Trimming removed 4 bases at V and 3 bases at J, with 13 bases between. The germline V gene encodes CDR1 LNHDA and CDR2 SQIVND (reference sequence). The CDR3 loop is CASSNGHGFYEQYF. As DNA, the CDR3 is TGTGCCAGTAGTAACGGACACGGGTTCTACGAGCAGTACTTC.

This CDR3 reads CSAPWETEAFF. Written as DNA, the CDR3 is TGCAGTGCTCCTTGGGAGACCGAAGCTTTCTTT. The chain is built from TRBV20-1 and TRBJ1-1; unclear D gene. The germline V and J ends were trimmed by 5 bases and 8 bases, with 12 bases remaining between them. Germline V CDR1 and CDR2: DFQATT, SNEGSKA (reference sequence). There are 11 residues in the CDR3.

CDR3 protein: CATSRDLREAFF. The DNA of the CDR3 is TGTGCCACCAGCAGAGATCTGAGAGAAGCTTTCTTT. This chain uses TRBV15 with TRBJ1-1; D is ambiguous. The CDR3 consists of 12 residues. V dropped 0 bases and J dropped 8 bases, with 7 bases sitting between them. Germline values: CDR1 LNHNV, CDR2 YYDKDF (reference sequence).

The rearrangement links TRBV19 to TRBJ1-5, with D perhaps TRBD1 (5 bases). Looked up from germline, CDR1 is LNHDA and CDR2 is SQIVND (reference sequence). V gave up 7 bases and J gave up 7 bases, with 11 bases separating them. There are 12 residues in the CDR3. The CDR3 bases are TGTGCCAGTAAATCTCAGGGCCAGCCCCAGCATTTT. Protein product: CASKSQGQPQHF.

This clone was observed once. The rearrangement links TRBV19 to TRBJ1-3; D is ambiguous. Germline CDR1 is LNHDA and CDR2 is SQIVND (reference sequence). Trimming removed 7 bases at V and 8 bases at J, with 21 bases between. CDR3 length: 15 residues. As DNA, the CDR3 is TGTGCCAGTACTCGGGAGAGTCCGACCCAGGACACCATATATTTT. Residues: CASTRESPTQDTIYF.

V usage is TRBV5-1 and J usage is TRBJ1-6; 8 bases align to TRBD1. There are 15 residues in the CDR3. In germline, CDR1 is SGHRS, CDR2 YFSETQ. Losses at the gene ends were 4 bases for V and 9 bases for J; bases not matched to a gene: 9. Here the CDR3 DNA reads TGCGCCAGCAGCACCGGACAGGGTGGTGGTTCACCCCTCCACTTT. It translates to CASSTGQGGGSPLHF. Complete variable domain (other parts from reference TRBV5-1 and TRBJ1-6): KAGVTQTPRYLIKTRGQQVTLSCSPISGHRSVSWYQQTPGQGLQFLFEYFSETQRNKGNFPGRFSGRQFSNSRSEMNVSTLELGDSALYLCASSTGQGGGSPLHFGNGTRLTVT.

CDR3 nucleotide sequence: TGTGCCAGCAGCTTGGGCTCGGGACTAGCGGGGGGCGGGGCCACAGATACGCAGTATTTT. As protein: CASSLGSGLAGGGATDTQYF. V is TRBV5-4 and J is TRBJ2-3, with 15 bases aligning to TRBD2. CDR1 is SGHNT and CDR2 is YYREEE in the germline V gene (reference sequence). CDR3 length equals 20 residues. V shed 0 bases and J 2 bases; nucleotides not matched to a gene: 10.

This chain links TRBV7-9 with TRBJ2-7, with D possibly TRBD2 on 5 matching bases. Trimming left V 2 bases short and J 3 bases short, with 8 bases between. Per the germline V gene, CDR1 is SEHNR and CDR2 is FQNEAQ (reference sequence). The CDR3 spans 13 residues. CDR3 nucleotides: TGTGCCAGCAGCTTACCAGAGGGCTACGAGCAGTACTTC. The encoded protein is CASSLPEGYEQYF.

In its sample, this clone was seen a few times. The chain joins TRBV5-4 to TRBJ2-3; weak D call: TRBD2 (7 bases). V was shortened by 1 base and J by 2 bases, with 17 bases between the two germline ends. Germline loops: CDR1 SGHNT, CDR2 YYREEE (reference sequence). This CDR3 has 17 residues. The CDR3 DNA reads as TGTGCCAGCAGCTTGTATCGCGCGGGGGCTAACACAGATACGCAGTATTTT. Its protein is CASSLYRAGANTDTQYF.

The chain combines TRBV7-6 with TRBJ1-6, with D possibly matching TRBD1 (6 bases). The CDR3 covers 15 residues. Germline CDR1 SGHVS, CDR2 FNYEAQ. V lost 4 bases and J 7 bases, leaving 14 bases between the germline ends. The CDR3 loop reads CASSSQQGMNSPLHF. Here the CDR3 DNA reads TGTGCCAGCAGCTCCCAACAGGGAATGAATTCACCCCTCCACTTT.

CDR3 nucleotides: TGTGCCAGCAGCGCGGACCCAAGGGGTCGAGATACGCAGTATTTT. It encodes CASSADPRGRDTQYF. The V gene is TRBV5-6, the J gene TRBJ2-3; possible D gene TRBD1, 5 bases. V lost 4 bases to trimming and J lost 5 bases, with 17 bases between them. The V gene's germline CDR1 is SGHDT and CDR2 YYEEEE. This CDR3 is 15 amino acids long.

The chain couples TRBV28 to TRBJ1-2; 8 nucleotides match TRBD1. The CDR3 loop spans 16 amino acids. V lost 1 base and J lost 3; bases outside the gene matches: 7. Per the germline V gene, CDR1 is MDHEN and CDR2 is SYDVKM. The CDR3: CASSLSGGSRYYGYTF. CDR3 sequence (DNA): TGTGCCAGCAGTTTATCAGGGGGCAGTCGGTACTATGGCTACACCTTC.

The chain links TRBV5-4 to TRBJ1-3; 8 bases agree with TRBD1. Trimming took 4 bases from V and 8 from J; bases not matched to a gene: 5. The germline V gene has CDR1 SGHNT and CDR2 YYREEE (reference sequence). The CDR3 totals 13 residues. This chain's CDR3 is CASSTGQADTIYF. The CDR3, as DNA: TGTGCCAGCAGCACGGGACAGGCGGACACCATATATTTT.

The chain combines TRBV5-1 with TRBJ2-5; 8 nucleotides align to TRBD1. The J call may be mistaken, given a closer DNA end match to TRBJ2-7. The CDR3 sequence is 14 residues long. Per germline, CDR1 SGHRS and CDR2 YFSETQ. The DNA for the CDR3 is TGCGCCAGCAGCTTTGTCCAGGGGGCATTCGAGCAGTACTTC. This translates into CASSFVQGAFEQYF.

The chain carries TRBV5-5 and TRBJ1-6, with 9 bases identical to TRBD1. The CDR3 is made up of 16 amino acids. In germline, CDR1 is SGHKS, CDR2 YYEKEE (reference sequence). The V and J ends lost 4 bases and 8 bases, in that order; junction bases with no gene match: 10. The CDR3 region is CASSGGRQGVYSPLHF. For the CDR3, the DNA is TGTGCCAGCAGCGGGGGGCGACAGGGGGTTTATTCACCCCTCCACTTT.

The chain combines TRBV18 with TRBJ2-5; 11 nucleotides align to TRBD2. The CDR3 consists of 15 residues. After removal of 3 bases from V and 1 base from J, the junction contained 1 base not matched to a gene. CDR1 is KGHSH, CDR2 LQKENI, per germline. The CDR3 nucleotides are TGTGCCAGCTCACCTCTAGCGGGGGGCCAAGAGACCCAGTACTTC. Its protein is CASSPLAGGQETQYF.

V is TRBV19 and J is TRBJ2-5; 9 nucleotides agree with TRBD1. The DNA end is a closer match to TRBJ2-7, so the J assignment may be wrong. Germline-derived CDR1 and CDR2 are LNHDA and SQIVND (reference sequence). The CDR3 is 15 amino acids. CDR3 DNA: TGTGCCAGTAGTATAGTTACAGGGGGCGCGAACGAGCAGTACTTC. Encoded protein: CASSIVTGGANEQYF.

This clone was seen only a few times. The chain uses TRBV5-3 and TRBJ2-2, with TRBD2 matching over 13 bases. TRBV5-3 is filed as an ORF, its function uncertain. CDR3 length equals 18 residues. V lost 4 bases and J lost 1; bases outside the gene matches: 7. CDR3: CARSPRLAGGLNTGELFF. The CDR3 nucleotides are TGTGCCAGAAGCCCTAGACTAGCGGGGGGCTTGAACACCGGGGAGCTGTTTTTT.

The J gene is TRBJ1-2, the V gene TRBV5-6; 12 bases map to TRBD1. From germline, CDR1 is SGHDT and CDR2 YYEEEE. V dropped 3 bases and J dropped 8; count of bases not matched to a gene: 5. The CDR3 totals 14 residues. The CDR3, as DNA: TGTGCCAGCAGCTCGGGACAGGGGGCTGGCGGCTACACCTTC. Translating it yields CASSSGQGAGGYTF.

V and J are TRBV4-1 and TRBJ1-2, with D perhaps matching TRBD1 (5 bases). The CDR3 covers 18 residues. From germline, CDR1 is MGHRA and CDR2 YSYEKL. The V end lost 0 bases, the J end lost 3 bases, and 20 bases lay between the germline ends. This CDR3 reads CASSQDPAGPGRDYGYTF. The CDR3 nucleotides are TGCGCCAGCAGCCAAGATCCTGCGGGACCAGGGAGGGACTATGGCTACACCTTC.

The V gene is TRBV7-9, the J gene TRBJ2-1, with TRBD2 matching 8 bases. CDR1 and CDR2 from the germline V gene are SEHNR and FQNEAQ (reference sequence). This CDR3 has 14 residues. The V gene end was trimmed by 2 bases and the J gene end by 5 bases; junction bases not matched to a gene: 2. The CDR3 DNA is TGTGCCAGCAGCTTACAAGCGGGGGACAATGAGCAGTTCTTC. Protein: CASSLQAGDNEQFF.

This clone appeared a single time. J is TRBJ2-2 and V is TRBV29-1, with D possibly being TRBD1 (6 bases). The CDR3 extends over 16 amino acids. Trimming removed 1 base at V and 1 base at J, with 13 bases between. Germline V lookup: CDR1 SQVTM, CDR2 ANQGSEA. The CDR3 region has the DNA TGCAGCGTTGAAGGGGGGCAGGGTTTGAACACCGGGGAGCTGTTTTTT. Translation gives CSVEGGQGLNTGELFF.

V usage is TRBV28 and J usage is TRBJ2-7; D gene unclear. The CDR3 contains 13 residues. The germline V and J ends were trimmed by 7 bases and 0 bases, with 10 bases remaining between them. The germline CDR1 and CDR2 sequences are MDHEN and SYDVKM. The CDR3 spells CASTVGPSYEQYF. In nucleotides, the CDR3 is TGTGCCAGCACCGTGGGCCCCTCCTACGAGCAGTACTTC.

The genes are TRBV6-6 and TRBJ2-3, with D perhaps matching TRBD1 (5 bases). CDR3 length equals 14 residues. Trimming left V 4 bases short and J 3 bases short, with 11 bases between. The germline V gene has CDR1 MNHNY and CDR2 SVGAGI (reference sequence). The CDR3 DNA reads TGTGCCAGCAGTTCCAGGGAACTTACAGATACGCAGTATTTT. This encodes CASSSRELTDTQYF.

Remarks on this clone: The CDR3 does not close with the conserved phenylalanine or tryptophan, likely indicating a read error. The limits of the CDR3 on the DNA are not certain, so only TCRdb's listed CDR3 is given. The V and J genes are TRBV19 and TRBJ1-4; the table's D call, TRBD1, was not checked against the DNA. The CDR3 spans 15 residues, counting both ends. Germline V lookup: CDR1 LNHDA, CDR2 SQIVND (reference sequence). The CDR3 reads CASSIPLWDRASPSI.

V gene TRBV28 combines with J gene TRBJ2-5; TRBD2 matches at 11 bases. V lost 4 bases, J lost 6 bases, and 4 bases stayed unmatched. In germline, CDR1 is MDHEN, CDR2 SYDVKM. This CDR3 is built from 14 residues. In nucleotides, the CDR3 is TGTGCCAGCAGTTCCCTAGCGGGAGGCCAGACCCAGTACTTC. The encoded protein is CASSSLAGGQTQYF.

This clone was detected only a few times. The CDR3: CASSLIPAGGPGETQYF. The CDR3 DNA sequence: TGTGCCAGCAGCTTAATTCCAGCGGGGGGGCCTGGGGAGACCCAGTACTTC. This sequence joins TRBV7-8 and TRBJ2-5; 10 bases map to TRBD2. This CDR3 spans 17 amino acids. V shed 2 bases, J shed 5 bases, and the junction held 11 bases outside the gene matches. Germline V gives CDR1 SGHVS, CDR2 FQNEAQ.

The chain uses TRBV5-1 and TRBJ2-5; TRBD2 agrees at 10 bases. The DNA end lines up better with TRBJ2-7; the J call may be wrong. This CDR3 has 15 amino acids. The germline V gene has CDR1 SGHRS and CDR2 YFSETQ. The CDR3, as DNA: TGCGCCAGCAGCTTGGTCTTAGCGGGGGGACTCGAGCAGTACTTC. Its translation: CASSLVLAGGLEQYF.

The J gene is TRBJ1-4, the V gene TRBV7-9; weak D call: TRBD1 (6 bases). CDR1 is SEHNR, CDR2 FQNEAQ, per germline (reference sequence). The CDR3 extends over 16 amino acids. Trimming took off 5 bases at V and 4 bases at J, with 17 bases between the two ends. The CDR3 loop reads CASSPGPSRGNEKLFF. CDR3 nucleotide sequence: TGTGCCAGCAGCCCAGGCCCCAGCAGGGGTAATGAAAAACTGTTTTTT.